The next 30 T cell receptor beta chains were all read from a single sample in a study of CD8 T cells in ankylosing spondylitis. TCRdb re-called the 5' RACE reads through MiXCR, storing one row per CDR3 protein. The table includes around 490,000 distinct CDR3 sequences, 5.3% detected once. Whole-study results and caveats: Seemingly characteristic of ankylosing spondylitis blood was a TCR beta motif consisting of fewer than 10 highly homologous variants.

Which antigens these TCRs recognize remains unknown. Sequenced input: blood, either unsorted or a sorted T cell fraction (not recorded which). Receptors were obtained from a male donor with ankylosing spondylitis.

This clonotype was seen repeatedly, ten times or more. The CDR3 DNA sequence: TGTGCCAGCAGCTTCGACCGTACCCTGGTTAACACTGAAGCTTTCTTT. It yields the protein CASSFDRTLVNTEAFF. The chain links TRBV5-6 to TRBJ1-1; D remains ambiguous. Germline loops: CDR1 SGHDT, CDR2 YYEEEE. The ends were cut back, 2 bases at V and 2 bases at J, with 16 bases in the middle. The CDR3 extends over 16 amino acids. The entire variable domain, with the rest obtained from reference TRBV5-6 and TRBJ1-1, is as follows: DAGVTQSPTHLIKTRGQQVTLRCSPKSGHDTVSWYQQALGQGPQFIFQYYEEEERQRGNFPDRFSGHQFPNYSSELNVNALLLGDSALYLCASSFDRTLVNTEAFFGQGTRLTVV.

This clonotype was seen a handful of times. V gene TRBV29-1 combines with J gene TRBJ2-4; D perhaps matches TRBD2 (5 bases). The CDR3 loop spans 15 amino acids. The germline V gene has CDR1 SQVTM and CDR2 ANQGSEA. V lost 6 bases and J lost 0, with 15 bases in between. The DNA of the CDR3 is TGCAGCGTGACGCGTGGTGGACTAGCCAAAAACATTCAGTACTTC. Encoded protein: CSVTRGGLAKNIQYF. The whole variable domain, filled in from reference TRBV29-1 and TRBJ2-4, reads SAVISQKPSRDICQRGTSLTIQCQVDSQVTMMFWYRQQPGQSLTLIATANQGSEATYESGFVIDKFPISRPNLTFSTLTVSNMSPEDSSIYLCSVTRGGLAKNIQYFGAGTRLSVL.

This clonotype has just a few counts. This chain uses TRBV9 with TRBJ1-2; D call uncertain. The V end lost 4 bases, the J end lost 4 bases, and 14 bases lay between the germline ends. Germline V gene sequence: CDR1 SGDLS, CDR2 YYNGEE. The CDR3 is 14 amino acids. Written as DNA, the CDR3 is TGTGCCAGCAGCACACGGGCCAGAGGCTATGGCTACACCTTC. Translation: CASSTRARGYGYTF. The variable domain in full, with the rest retrieved from reference TRBV9 and TRBJ1-2, is DSGVTQTPKHLITATGQRVTLRCSPRSGDLSVYWYQQSLDQGLQFLIQYYNGEERAKGNILERFSAQQFPDLHSELNLSSLELGDSALYFCASSTRARGYGYTFGSGTRLTVV.

The rearrangement joins TRBV29-1 to TRBJ1-5, with 7 bases aligning to TRBD1. This CDR3 region has 19 residues. Germline CDR1 reads SQVTM; CDR2 reads ANQGSEA. J lost 2 bases, V lost 4 bases, and 20 bases had no gene match. The CDR3 bases are TGCAGCGTTGCGGGGGCTAAATTCCCAGGGGGAGGTGGCAATCAGCCCCAGCATTTT. Amino acid sequence: CSVAGAKFPGGGGNQPQHF.

This clonotype was recorded many times. The chain carries TRBV4-3 and TRBJ1-4; 7 bases map to TRBD1. Germline V gives CDR1 LGHNA, CDR2 YSLEER. The junction had 12 bases not matched to a gene; V was cut back by 4 bases and J by 13 bases. This CDR3 comprises 14 residues. The CDR3 nucleotides are TGCGCCAGCAGCCGATCAGGGGGGGGAACTTCACTGTTTTTT. Translation: CASSRSGGGTSLFF.

V gene TRBV14 combines with J gene TRBJ2-7, with D perhaps TRBD2 (6 bases). V was shortened by 10 bases and J by 2 bases, with 24 bases between the two germline ends. The length of the CDR3 is 16 residues. Per germline, CDR1 SGHDN and CDR2 FVKESK. The CDR3 here is CAIPLEGGDRTYEQYF. The CDR3 nucleotides are TGTGCCATCCCTCTGGAAGGAGGGGACCGCACCTACGAGCAGTACTTC.

The rearrangement joins TRBV7-6 to TRBJ2-3, with 7 positions matching TRBD1. CDR3 length equals 20 residues. With 1 base clipped from V and 3 bases from J, the junction kept 19 bases outside the gene matches. Germline values: CDR1 SGHVS, CDR2 FNYEAQ. CDR3 in DNA: TGTGCCAGCAGCTTAGACGCGTGGAGAGGGGGCCGCGACGGGACAGATACGCAGTATTTT. This codes for CASSLDAWRGGRDGTDTQYF.

V usage is TRBV24-1 and J usage is TRBJ2-7, with D possibly being TRBD2 (5 bases). V shed 3 bases and J shed 1 base, with 9 bases lying between them. CDR3 length: 14 amino acids. Germline V CDR1 and CDR2: KGHDR, SFDVKD. The CDR3 loop reads CATSDPGISYEQYF. CDR3 bases: TGTGCCACCAGTGATCCGGGAATATCCTACGAGCAGTACTTC.

In its sample, this clonotype was seen many times. The V gene is TRBV5-1, the J gene TRBJ1-1; D might be TRBD1 (5 bases). The CDR3 consists of 15 residues. V gave up 1 base and J gave up 0 bases, with 10 bases separating them. The germline V gene encodes CDR1 SGHRS and CDR2 YFSETQ. This CDR3 reads CASSLRGSVNTEAFF. CDR3 coding DNA: TGCGCCAGCAGCTTGCGGGGCTCAGTGAACACTGAAGCTTTCTTT.

Ten or more counts support this clonotype. The J gene is TRBJ2-3, the V gene TRBV27; maybe TRBD1 (5 bases). Germline V CDR1 and CDR2: MNHEY, SMNVEV (reference sequence). Trimming stripped 8 bases from V and 1 base from J, with 16 bases between. This CDR3 is 15 amino acids long. This CDR3 reads CASGYSPRGTDTQYF. DNA for the CDR3: TGTGCCAGCGGGTATTCTCCCAGGGGCACAGATACGCAGTATTTT.

There are many counts of this clonotype. J is TRBJ2-7 and V is TRBV6-5; TRBD2 matches at 10 bases. V shed 0 bases, J shed 4 bases, and the junction held 3 bases outside the gene matches. The CDR3 is 15 amino acids. Germline CDR1 and CDR2: MNHEY and SVGAGI. The CDR3 sequence: CASSYSNSGRYEQYF. CDR3 DNA sequence: TGTGCCAGCAGTTACTCGAATAGCGGGAGGTACGAGCAGTACTTC.

This clonotype was observed at least ten times. The chain couples TRBV6-2 or TRBV6-3 to TRBJ1-5, with 7 bases fitting TRBD1. The CDR3 covers 14 residues. V lost 5 bases to trimming and J lost 3 bases; unmatched junction nucleotides: 4. Germline V gives CDR1 MNHEY, CDR2 SVGEGT. In nucleotides, the CDR3 is TGTGCCAGCAGTCCTCAGGGGGACAATCAGCCCCAGCATTTT. Protein sequence: CASSPQGDNQPQHF.

This clonotype was observed at least ten times. The chain is built from TRBV10-3 and TRBJ2-7; TRBD1 matches 11 bases. The CDR3 extends over 12 amino acids. After removal of 10 bases from V and 2 bases from J, the junction contained 1 base not matched to a gene. Germline values: CDR1 ENHRY, CDR2 SYGVKD. The CDR3 bases are TGTGCCACGGGACAGGGGGCCTACGAGCAGTACTTC. Amino acids: CATGQGAYEQYF.

In its sample, this clonotype was seen many times. The V call is TRBV5-1, the J call TRBJ2-5; D remains ambiguous. CDR1 SGHRS and CDR2 YFSETQ come from the germline V gene. V shed 2 bases and J shed 0 bases, with 8 bases lying between them. This CDR3 comprises 14 residues. CDR3 sequence reads: CASSFTANQETQYF. The CDR3 DNA reads TGCGCCAGCAGCTTCACAGCTAACCAAGAGACCCAGTACTTC.

This clonotype was counted only a few times. J is TRBJ2-2 and V is TRBV5-1; 9 nucleotides match TRBD1. In germline, CDR1 is SGHRS, CDR2 YFSETQ. V was pared by 4 bases and J by 3 bases, with 7 bases of the junction left unmatched. The CDR3 is made up of 16 amino acids. The CDR3: CASSPDRGTYTGELFF. Here the CDR3 DNA reads TGCGCCAGCAGCCCCGACAGGGGGACCTACACCGGGGAGCTGTTTTTT.

This clonotype was counted a few times. The gene calls are TRBV3-1 and TRBJ1-1; no clear D. V gave up 0 bases and J gave up 1 base, with 9 bases separating them. This CDR3 comprises 15 residues. The germline gives CDR1 LGHDT, CDR2 YNNKEL (reference sequence). The CDR3 reads CASSQDRAGNTEAFF. The CDR3 DNA reads TGTGCCAGCAGCCAAGATAGGGCAGGGAACACTGAAGCTTTCTTT.

At least ten counts were recorded for this clonotype. V usage is TRBV20-1 and J usage is TRBJ2-7; TRBD1 or TRBD2 may be the D gene (6 bases each). V lost 6 bases and J lost 1, with 16 bases in between. The CDR3 has 14 residues. Per germline, CDR1 DFQATT and CDR2 SNEGSKA (reference sequence). The CDR3 region is CSAPLGGVSYEQYF. CDR3 DNA sequence: TGCAGTGCCCCTCTGGGGGGCGTTTCCTACGAGCAGTACTTC.

In this sample, this clonotype turned up many times. J is TRBJ1-1 and V is TRBV18, with D possibly being TRBD1 (5 bases). The germline V gene encodes CDR1 KGHSH and CDR2 LQKENI. V lost 5 bases and J lost 4, with 17 bases in between. The CDR3 contains 15 residues. CDR3 residues: CASSSDMGPRTEAFF. Written as DNA, the CDR3 is TGTGCCAGCTCATCGGACATGGGACCGCGCACTGAAGCTTTCTTT.

This clonotype was seen many times. This chain joins TRBV27 and TRBJ1-1; unclear D gene. Trimming shortened V by 3 bases and J by 6 bases, and 11 bases separated the two germline ends. The CDR3 extends over 13 amino acids. Germline V gene sequence: CDR1 MNHEY, CDR2 SMNVEV (reference sequence). CDR3 DNA: TGTGCCAGCAGTTTCGCAGGTCGGCCTGAAGCTTTCTTT. Translation gives CASSFAGRPEAFF.

This clonotype appeared many times. The chain employs TRBV20-1 and TRBJ2-3, with TRBD2 identical over 7 bases. With 0 bases clipped from V and 0 bases from J, the junction kept 3 bases outside the gene matches. There are 15 residues in the CDR3. Germline V gene sequence: CDR1 DFQATT, CDR2 SNEGSKA (reference sequence). The CDR3 protein is CSARDISGSTDTQYF. The DNA of the CDR3 is TGCAGTGCTAGAGATATTAGCGGGAGCACAGATACGCAGTATTTT.

This clonotype was observed many times. The chain combines TRBV10-3 with TRBJ1-2, with D unclear. The germline V gene encodes CDR1 ENHRY and CDR2 SYGVKD. V was shortened by 3 bases and J by 7 bases, with 15 bases between the two germline ends. There are 14 residues in the CDR3. The CDR3 sequence: CAISDPVRLGGYTF. The CDR3 nucleotides are TGTGCCATCAGTGACCCCGTTCGACTTGGTGGCTACACCTTC.

Only a few counts were recorded for this clonotype. The CDR3 is CASSQVSSRGGYTF. As DNA, the CDR3 is TGTGCCAGCAGCCAAGTCTCCAGCAGGGGAGGCTACACCTTC. The chain carries TRBV3-1 and TRBJ1-2, with D perhaps matching TRBD1 (6 bases). V lost 1 base and J 8 bases, leaving 14 bases between the germline ends. The CDR3 contains 14 residues. Germline CDR1 is LGHDT and CDR2 is YNNKEL (reference sequence). Looking up the rest from reference TRBV3-1 and TRBJ1-2 gives the full variable domain: DTAVSQTPKYLVTQMGNDKSIKCEQNLGHDTMYWYKQDSKKFLKIMFSYNNKELIINETVPNRFSPKSPDKAHLNLHINSLELGDSAVYFCASSQVSSRGGYTFGSGTRLTVV.

This clonotype was picked up many times. The rearrangement links TRBV12-3 or TRBV12-4 to TRBJ2-3; weak D call: TRBD2 (6 bases). This CDR3 comprises 14 residues. The V gene lost 4 bases and the J gene lost 4 bases, with 12 bases spanning the gap. The CDR3 DNA reads TGTGCCAGCAGTTGGGGCGGGACCGCAGATACGCAGTATTTT. It encodes CASSWGGTADTQYF.

This clonotype occurred many times. The V call is TRBV4-1, the J call TRBJ1-6; TRBD1 might be the D (6 bases). V was trimmed by 4 bases and J by 11 bases, leaving 15 bases between them. This CDR3 has 14 residues. Per germline, CDR1 MGHRA and CDR2 YSYEKL. CDR3 amino acids: CASSLPQGMTPLHF. The CDR3 coding sequence is TGCGCCAGCAGCCTACCTCAGGGGATGACACCCCTCCACTTT.

The sample holds many counts of this clonotype. The J gene is TRBJ1-1, the V gene TRBV29-1; weak D call: TRBD1 (5 bases). The V gene's germline CDR1 is SQVTM and CDR2 ANQGSEA. This CDR3 comprises 13 residues. V gave up 1 base and J gave up 7 bases, with 13 bases separating them. The CDR3 protein is CSVEVIGTIEAFF. CDR3 DNA: TGCAGCGTTGAAGTAATTGGGACGATTGAAGCTTTCTTT. Variable domain in full (rest from reference TRBV29-1 and TRBJ1-1): SAVISQKPSRDICQRGTSLTIQCQVDSQVTMMFWYRQQPGQSLTLIATANQGSEATYESGFVIDKFPISRPNLTFSTLTVSNMSPEDSSIYLCSVEVIGTIEAFFGQGTRLTVV.

There are many counts of this clonotype. The CDR3 bases are TGCGCCAGCAGTGTCCCAGGGGGTACGGCTTTCTTT. Translation: CASSVPGGTAFF. The rearrangement uses TRBV10-2 and TRBJ1-1, with 7 positions matching TRBD1. V gave up 4 bases and J gave up 11 bases; unmatched junction bases: 7. This CDR3 region has 12 residues. Germline V CDR1 and CDR2: WSHSY, SAAADI.

This clonotype was recorded at least ten times. The V gene is TRBV21-1, the J gene TRBJ1-5. TRBV21-1 constitutes a pseudogene. The CDR3 has 15 residues. This chain's CDR3 is CASRSSGRANQPQHF. CDR3 nucleotides: TGTGCCAGCAGAAGTTCAGGAAGGGCAAATCAGCCCCAGCATTTT.

The chain couples TRBV5-1 to TRBJ2-2; TRBD2 aligns across 8 bases. The CDR3 length is 16 residues. Germline V gene lookup returns CDR1 SGHRS and CDR2 YFSETQ. The V gene end was trimmed by 3 bases and the J gene end by 5 bases; junction bases not matched to a gene: 9. CDR3 bases: TGCGCCAGCAGCTACGGACGGGGGGGTGCGACCGGGGAGCTGTTTTTT. This encodes CASSYGRGGATGELFF.

The chain couples TRBV20-1 to TRBJ2-3; possible D gene TRBD1, 6 bases. V lost 1 base, J lost 5 bases, and 13 bases lay in between. The CDR3 is made up of 14 amino acids. Per the germline V gene, CDR1 is DFQATT and CDR2 is SNEGSKA (reference sequence). The CDR3 DNA reads TGCAGTGCTAGAGGGCAGGGGCGCGGAGATACGCAGTATTTT. Translation: CSARGQGRGDTQYF.

This clonotype was counted at least ten times. The chain links TRBV20-1 to TRBJ2-3; tentative D call: TRBD1 (5 bases). Germline lookup yields CDR1 DFQATT and CDR2 SNEGSKA (reference sequence). V was clipped by 6 bases and J by 6 bases, with 10 bases between them. The CDR3 is 11 residues long. CDR3 DNA: TGCAGTGCGACGGACACGGATACGCAGTATTTT. This sequence encodes CSATDTDTQYF.